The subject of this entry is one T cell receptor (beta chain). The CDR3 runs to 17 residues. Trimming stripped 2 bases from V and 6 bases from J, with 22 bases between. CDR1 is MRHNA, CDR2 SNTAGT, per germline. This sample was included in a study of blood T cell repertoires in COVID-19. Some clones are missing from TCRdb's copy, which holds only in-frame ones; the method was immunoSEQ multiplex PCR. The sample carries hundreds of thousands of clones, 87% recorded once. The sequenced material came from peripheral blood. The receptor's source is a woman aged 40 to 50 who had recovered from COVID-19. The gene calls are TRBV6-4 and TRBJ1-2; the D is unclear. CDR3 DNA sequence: TGTGCCAGCAGTGACCTCCCCGGGATCCCGGGTCTCCATGGCTACACCTTC. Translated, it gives CASSDLPGIPGLHGYTF.